The 21 T cell receptor beta chains below come from one sample, sequenced in a study of blood T cell repertoires in COVID-19. The data were produced by immunoSEQ multiplex PCR, yet TCRdb's version contains in-frame clones alone and is incomplete. The profile covers fewer than 350,000 clones, with roughly 85% appearing a single time and under 2.5% taken by the ten largest. The sample taken for sequencing was PBMCs or T cells enriched from blood (not recorded which). Every receptor here comes from a man under 40 who had recovered from COVID-19.

This chain links TRBV7-9 with TRBJ1-4; TRBD1 matches 7 bases. V shed 5 bases and J 8 bases; nucleotides not matched to a gene: 11. This CDR3 spans 15 amino acids. Germline CDR1 is SEHNR and CDR2 is FQNEAQ (reference sequence). CDR3 sequence reads: CASSHLDRKSEKLFF. The CDR3 coding sequence is TGTGCCAGCAGCCATCTGGACAGGAAGAGCGAAAAACTGTTTTTT.

This rearrangement joins TRBV5-6 to TRBJ1-2; TRBD1 might be the D (6 bases). The germline gives CDR1 SGHDT, CDR2 YYEEEE. V was shortened by 5 bases and J by 5 bases, with 13 bases between the two germline ends. The CDR3 consists of 13 residues. In DNA form, the CDR3 reads TGTGCCAGCAGTACAGGGACGGGTTATGGCTACACCTTC. This gives the protein CASSTGTGYGYTF. The entire variable domain, with the rest obtained from reference TRBV5-6 and TRBJ1-2, is as follows: DAGVTQSPTHLIKTRGQQVTLRCSPKSGHDTVSWYQQALGQGPQFIFQYYEEEERQRGNFPDRFSGHQFPNYSSELNVNALLLGDSALYLCASSTGTGYGYTFGSGTRLTVV.

The CDR3 DNA reads as TGTGCCATCAGTGTAAGCCTTCAACCTAATGAAAAACTGTTTTTT. This gives the protein CAISVSLQPNEKLFF. The chain couples TRBV10-3 to TRBJ1-4, with unresolved D. Deletions cut 4 bases from V and 3 bases from J, with 12 bases between. The CDR3 has 15 residues. Germline CDR1 and CDR2: ENHRY and SYGVKD.

The gene calls are TRBV7-2 and TRBJ1-4; a possible D gene is TRBD1 (6 bases). V was pared by 4 bases and J by 7 bases, with 10 bases between. The germline V gene has CDR1 SGHTA and CDR2 FQGNSA. This CDR3 comprises 13 residues. DNA for the CDR3: TGTGCCAGCAGCTCCACAGGGACTGAAAAACTGTTTTTT. Translated, it gives CASSSTGTEKLFF.

The sample holds one count of this clone. The chain carries TRBV3-1 (or the pseudogene TRBV3-2) and TRBJ1-3; unclear D gene. The CDR3 contains 17 residues. V lost 0 bases and J 8 bases, leaving 20 bases between the germline ends. Germline CDR1 and CDR2: LGHDT and YNNKEL (reference sequence). In nucleotides, the CDR3 is TGTGCCAGCAGCCAAGATCCGGCATCAACACGCCAGGACACCATATATTTT. This gives the protein CASSQDPASTRQDTIYF.

This chain connects TRBV27 to TRBJ1-1, with 8 nucleotides matching TRBD1. CDR1 is MNHEY, CDR2 SMNVEV, per germline (reference sequence). There are 15 residues in the CDR3. The J segment lost 1 base and the V segment lost 7 bases, leaving 8 bases of the junction unmatched. Here the CDR3 reads CASTDVGTGNTEAFF. The CDR3 DNA reads as TGTGCCAGCACCGATGTGGGGACAGGGAACACTGAAGCTTTCTTT.

The gene calls are TRBV29-1 and TRBJ1-5, with D uncertain. Per germline, CDR1 SQVTM and CDR2 ANQGSEA. CDR3 length: 13 residues. V lost 5 bases and J lost 0, with 8 bases in between. Here the CDR3 reads CSVLQDSNQPQHF. CDR3 coding DNA: TGCAGCGTTTTACAAGATAGCAATCAGCCCCAGCATTTT.

The genes are TRBV5-6 and TRBJ1-5; D uncertain. The CDR3 contains 15 residues. The V gene's germline CDR1 is SGHDT and CDR2 YYEEEE. V was clipped by 0 bases and J by 0 bases, with 7 bases between them. Here the CDR3 reads CASSLGTDSNQPQHF. CDR3 coding DNA: TGTGCCAGCAGCTTGGGTACAGATAGCAATCAGCCCCAGCATTTT. The variable domain in full, completed from reference TRBV5-6 and TRBJ1-5, reads DAGVTQSPTHLIKTRGQQVTLRCSPKSGHDTVSWYQQALGQGPQFIFQYYEEEERQRGNFPDRFSGHQFPNYSSELNVNALLLGDSALYLCASSLGTDSNQPQHFGDGTRLSIL.

V is TRBV5-8 and J is TRBJ2-7; D remains ambiguous. Trimming cost V 0 bases and J 3 bases, with 4 bases left between them. The CDR3 sequence is 12 residues long. The germline gives CDR1 SGHTS, CDR2 YDEGEE. The CDR3 bases are TGTGCCAGCAGCTTGGTCTTCTACGAGCAGTACTTC. Translated: CASSLVFYEQYF.

This chain connects TRBV4-3 to TRBJ1-4, with TRBD1 matching over 7 bases. CDR3 length: 19 residues. Per germline, CDR1 LGHNA and CDR2 YSLEER. The J segment lost 9 bases and the V segment lost 1 base, leaving 20 bases of the junction unmatched. DNA for the CDR3: TGCGCCAGCAGCCAAGGCCCGCGCGTTCTTAGACAGGGTGTGAAAAAACTGTTTTTT. Translating gives CASSQGPRVLRQGVKKLFF.

This chain uses TRBV9 with TRBJ1-1; D remains ambiguous. The CDR3 consists of 13 residues. The germline CDR1 and CDR2 sequences are SGDLS and YYNGEE. Trimming removed 0 bases from V and 6 bases from J, with 9 bases in between. CDR3 sequence (DNA): TGTGCCAGCAGCGTAGTGGTGGCGGCTGAAGCTTTCTTT. It is translated as CASSVVVAAEAFF.

This chain links TRBV9 with TRBJ2-3, with 8 positions matching TRBD2. CDR3 length: 16 residues. Germline assignment: CDR1 SGDLS and CDR2 YYNGEE. V was clipped by 4 bases and J by 4 bases; unmatched bases: 11. CDR3 in DNA: TGTGCCAGCAGCCCCCGAACGGGGGGGCCTTCAGATACGCAGTATTTT. Its translation is CASSPRTGGPSDTQYF.

V gene TRBV11-2 combines with J gene TRBJ1-4, with 8 bases identical to TRBD1. The ends lost 5 bases at V and 1 base at J; junction bases unmatched: 3. CDR1 and CDR2 (germline): SGHAT, FQNNGV. CDR3 length: 15 residues. The CDR3 DNA is TGTGCCAGCAGCGCCGGACAGGGAACTAATGAAAAACTGTTTTTT. This encodes CASSAGQGTNEKLFF.

V and J are TRBV11-2 and TRBJ2-7, with 8 bases aligning to TRBD1. Germline CDR1 reads SGHAT; CDR2 reads FQNNGV. V shed 8 bases and J 6 bases; nucleotides not matched to a gene: 12. CDR3 length equals 14 residues. The CDR3: CASGMTGVISEQYF. In nucleotides, the CDR3 is TGTGCCAGCGGAATGACAGGGGTGATAAGCGAGCAGTACTTC.

The chain has TRBV11-2 and TRBJ2-1; TRBD1 aligns across 8 bases. V trimming: 5 bases; J trimming: 8 bases; junction bases outside the gene matches: 23. Germline loops: CDR1 SGHAT, CDR2 FQNNGV. This CDR3 is 19 amino acids long. The CDR3 sequence: CASSPRSRTGTGISHEQFF. CDR3 DNA sequence: TGTGCCAGCAGCCCACGAAGCCGTACCGGGACAGGTATCTCCCATGAGCAGTTCTTC.

This chain links TRBV3-1 (or the pseudogene TRBV3-2) with TRBJ2-3; a weak D match, TRBD2 (5 bases). Trimming removed 1 base at V and 7 bases at J, with 12 bases between. The CDR3 sequence is 14 residues long. The V gene's germline CDR1 is LGHDT and CDR2 YNNKEL (reference sequence). CDR3 loop: CASSQATGGYTQYF. CDR3 DNA sequence: TGTGCCAGCAGCCAAGCGACCGGAGGATATACGCAGTATTTT.

The V and J genes are TRBV3-1 (or the pseudogene TRBV3-2) and TRBJ2-7, with 8 bases aligning to TRBD2. V shed 1 base and J 2 bases; nucleotides not matched to a gene: 4. Per the germline V gene, CDR1 is LGHDT and CDR2 is YNNKEL (reference sequence). This CDR3 is built from 15 residues. The DNA for the CDR3 is TGTGCCAGCAGCCAAGGGGCGGGAGGTCCCTACGAGCAGTACTTC. It yields the protein CASSQGAGGPYEQYF.

Points on this clone: Distinct nucleotide sequences in the sample also encode this CDR3. J is TRBJ2-2 and V is TRBV5-1; 8 bases fit TRBD2. Germline V CDR1 and CDR2: SGHRS, YFSETQ. The CDR3 length is 15 residues. Trimming at V came to 2 bases and at J to 2 bases, leaving 2 bases not matched to a gene. CDR3 coding DNA: TGCGCCAGCAGCTTAGCGGGGGCTAACACCGGGGAGCTGTTTTTT. Amino acid sequence: CASSLAGANTGELFF.

The chain uses TRBV10-3 and TRBJ1-3, with TRBD1 as a possible D gene (6 bases). Germline CDR1 is ENHRY and CDR2 is SYGVKD. The CDR3 runs 15 residues. V was shortened by 0 bases and J by 4 bases, with 10 bases between the two germline ends. DNA of the CDR3: TGTGCCATCAGTGAGTCTATCGGGACAGGAAACACCATATATTTT. Protein: CAISESIGTGNTIYF.

This chain joins TRBV6-1 and TRBJ2-1; TRBD1 agrees at 8 bases. CDR3 length equals 15 residues. Per germline, CDR1 MNHNS and CDR2 SASEGT. With 2 bases clipped from V and 3 bases from J, the junction kept 3 bases outside the gene matches. Here the CDR3 DNA reads TGTGCCAGCAGTGAACAGGGGGCGGGCTACAATGAGCAGTTCTTC. Residues: CASSEQGAGYNEQFF.

The V and J genes are TRBV5-4 and TRBJ2-3; 10 nucleotides agree with TRBD2. CDR3 length equals 17 residues. V lost 2 bases, J lost 6 bases, and 12 bases stayed unmatched. Germline V CDR1 and CDR2: SGHNT, YYREEE (reference sequence). The CDR3 here is CASSLIGLAGVLDTQYF. DNA of the CDR3: TGTGCCAGCAGCTTAATCGGCCTAGCGGGGGTTCTGGATACGCAGTATTTT.